These 24 T cell receptor beta chains were sequenced from one sample in a study of OX40 agonist ivuxolimab in advanced cancers. TCRdb's copy holds only in-frame clones and misses some; the assay was immunoSEQ multiplex PCR. This sample yields some 60,000 clones, of which under 90% are seen a single time; about 2.1% belongs to the top ten. Sequencing was performed on CD4+ or CD8+ T cells sorted from blood, taken in a trial of the OX40 agonist ivuxolimab. These receptors were collected from an adult with an advanced solid tumor such as melanoma, head and neck, liver or kidney cancer.

The chain employs TRBV5-4 and TRBJ1-2, with unresolved D. V lost 4 bases to trimming and J lost 4 bases, with 14 bases between them. CDR3 length equals 14 residues. CDR1 and CDR2 (germline): SGHNT, YYREEE (reference sequence). The CDR3 loop reads CASSPGPPPYGYTF. CDR3 nucleotides: TGTGCCAGCAGCCCCGGACCGCCACCCTATGGCTACACCTTC.

This clone ranks as medium-sized. This chain joins TRBV10-3 and TRBJ1-5; tentative D call: TRBD1 (5 bases). CDR1 is ENHRY, CDR2 SYGVKD, per germline. V lost 9 bases and J lost 7, with 13 bases in between. CDR3 length: 12 amino acids. The chain's CDR3 is CAIQDPGQPQHF. In nucleotides, the CDR3 is TGTGCCATACAGGACCCGGGGCAGCCCCAGCATTTT.

The J gene is TRBJ2-2, the V gene TRBV5-6, with D possibly matching TRBD1 (5 bases). Germline V gene data show CDR1 as SGHDT and CDR2 as YYEEEE. The CDR3 is 18 residues long. Between the trimmed V and J ends, which lost 4 bases and 0 bases, there was a span of 19 bases. The CDR3 region has the DNA TGTGCCAGCAGCGCTGAGACAGCGTACGAAACGAACACCGGGGAGCTGTTTTTT. It encodes CASSAETAYETNTGELFF. The variable domain in full, completed from reference TRBV5-6 and TRBJ2-2, reads DAGVTQSPTHLIKTRGQQVTLRCSPKSGHDTVSWYQQALGQGPQFIFQYYEEEERQRGNFPDRFSGHQFPNYSSELNVNALLLGDSALYLCASSAETAYETNTGELFFGEGSRLTVL.

The chain is built from TRBV6-5 and TRBJ2-5; 8 bases map to TRBD1. V lost 6 bases, J lost 4 bases, and 7 bases stayed unmatched. The CDR3 totals 14 residues. Germline V CDR1 and CDR2: MNHEY, SVGAGI. The CDR3 sequence is CASRYGQGRETQYF. DNA for the CDR3: TGTGCCAGCAGATACGGACAGGGAAGAGAGACCCAGTACTTC.

This sequence joins TRBV28 and TRBJ2-7, with D uncertain. CDR1 MDHEN and CDR2 SYDVKM come from the germline V gene. The germline V and J ends were trimmed by 3 bases and 0 bases, with 9 bases remaining between them. CDR3 length: 14 amino acids. CDR3 protein: CASSFHASSYEQYF. The CDR3 DNA sequence: TGTGCCAGCAGTTTTCACGCTAGCTCCTACGAGCAGTACTTC.

The chain employs TRBV6-1 and TRBJ1-5; no reliable D call. CDR3 length: 15 amino acids. Germline CDR1 is MNHNS and CDR2 is SASEGT. Trimming took off 3 bases at V and 1 base at J, with 10 bases between the two ends. The CDR3 DNA follows: TGTGCCAGCAGTGATAACAGAGTAAGCAATCAGCCCCAGCATTTT. As protein: CASSDNRVSNQPQHF.

This sequence joins TRBV4-3 and TRBJ1-2; no clear D. This CDR3 region has 12 residues. Trimming took 0 bases from V and 5 from J, leaving 4 bases between them. CDR1 and CDR2 (germline): LGHNA, YSLEER. For the CDR3, the DNA is TGCGCCAGCAGCCAAGACGGTTATGGCTACACCTTC. This codes for CASSQDGYGYTF.

This chain uses TRBV18 with TRBJ1-1, with D maybe TRBD1 (6 bases). This CDR3 is 14 amino acids long. Germline lookup yields CDR1 KGHSH and CDR2 LQKENI. Between the trimmed V and J ends, which lost 3 bases and 7 bases, there was a span of 15 bases. The CDR3 spells CASSPSGRGSEAFF. The CDR3 bases are TGTGCCAGCTCACCTTCGGGGAGGGGGAGTGAAGCTTTCTTT.

V usage is TRBV27 and J usage is TRBJ2-1; D is uncertain. Germline CDR1 is MNHEY and CDR2 is SMNVEV (reference sequence). The CDR3 has 11 amino acids. V dropped 6 bases and J dropped 8 bases, with 8 bases sitting between them. This chain's CDR3 is CASSSLDEQFF. The CDR3 DNA is TGTGCCAGCAGCTCCCTTGATGAGCAGTTCTTC.

As for this clone: A much larger clone differs by one base, so this may be a read error. The identical CDR3 is also encoded by other nucleotide sequences in the sample. This chain joins TRBV27 and TRBJ2-3; D is possibly TRBD1 or TRBD2 (7 bases each). The CDR3 length is 13 residues. Germline values: CDR1 MNHEY, CDR2 SMNVEV (reference sequence). With 6 bases removed from V and 5 bases from J, the gap between germline ends came to 12 bases. CDR3 in amino acids: CASRQGGRDTQYF. Here the CDR3 DNA reads TGTGCCAGCAGGCAGGGGGGGAGAGATACGCAGTATTTT.

The CDR3 bases are TGTGCCAGTAGTATTCTGGGCCCAACTAGCAATCAGCCCCAGCATTTT. This gives the protein CASSILGPTSNQPQHF. The gene calls are TRBV19 and TRBJ1-5; unclear D gene. Looked up from germline, CDR1 is LNHDA and CDR2 is SQIVND (reference sequence). This CDR3 spans 16 amino acids. The V end lost 3 bases, the J end lost 0 bases, and 12 bases lay between the germline ends.

The chain recombines TRBV5-6 with TRBJ1-1, with a weak D call TRBD1 (6 bases). CDR1 SGHDT and CDR2 YYEEEE come from the germline V gene. This CDR3 is 15 amino acids long. Trimming cost V 4 bases and J 1 base, with 14 bases left between them. The CDR3 nucleotides read TGTGCCAGCAGCGGGACCAGGGGACCGAACACTGAAGCTTTCTTT. Translation: CASSGTRGPNTEAFF.

The table lists this clone with a few counts. The V call is TRBV7-8, the J call TRBJ2-1; 9 nucleotides line up with TRBD2. Looked up from germline, CDR1 is SGHVS and CDR2 is FQNEAQ. There are 16 residues in the CDR3. Losses at the gene ends were 0 bases for V and 5 bases for J; bases not matched to a gene: 5. CDR3 loop: CASSLAASGKNNEQFF. CDR3 in DNA: TGTGCCAGCAGCTTAGCGGCTAGCGGGAAAAACAATGAGCAGTTCTTC.

A few counts support this clone. The chain is built from TRBV19 and TRBJ2-2; 8 bases map to TRBD1. This CDR3 region has 15 residues. The germline V gene has CDR1 LNHDA and CDR2 SQIVND (reference sequence). With 8 bases clipped from V and 3 bases from J, the junction kept 8 bases outside the gene matches. The CDR3 DNA reads TGTGCCAGTTCACAGGGGGTTTCCGACACCGGGGAGCTGTTTTTT. Its protein is CASSQGVSDTGELFF.

The chain has TRBV2 and TRBJ1-4; D is possibly TRBD1 (5 bases). Deletions cut 5 bases from V and 8 bases from J, with 18 bases between. This CDR3 contains 15 residues. Germline V gene sequence: CDR1 SNHLY, CDR2 FYNNEI. The chain's CDR3 is CASSIPEGRGEKLFF. The CDR3 DNA reads TGTGCCAGCAGTATCCCGGAGGGGAGAGGCGAAAAACTGTTTTTT.

This chain joins TRBV5-1 and TRBJ1-1; D unclear. V gave up 7 bases and J gave up 0 bases, with 13 bases separating them. The CDR3 is 14 amino acids. Germline V gene data show CDR1 as SGHRS and CDR2 as YFSETQ. The CDR3 bases are TGCGCCAGCGCAATAGGAGGTATGAACACTGAAGCTTTCTTT. Translated: CASAIGGMNTEAFF.

V and J are TRBV7-3 and TRBJ2-5, with 8 bases matching TRBD2. Germline CDR1 is SGHTA and CDR2 is FQGTGA. J gave up 6 bases and V 5 bases, and 8 bases lay outside the gene matches. The CDR3 runs 14 residues. The CDR3 DNA follows: TGTGCCAGCAGCCCCAGCGGGAGCTGGAAGACCCAGTACTTC. Protein: CASSPSGSWKTQYF.

The chain has TRBV6-6 and TRBJ2-5, with a tentative D call TRBD1 (6 bases). Germline CDR1 is MNHNY and CDR2 is SVGAGI (reference sequence). The CDR3 runs 12 residues. V was shortened by 4 bases and J by 4 bases, with 7 bases between the two germline ends. In DNA, the CDR3 is TGTGCCAGCAGTTCAGGGGCAGAGACCCAGTACTTC. It is translated as CASSSGAETQYF.

This chain connects TRBV27 to TRBJ2-1; TRBD2 agrees at 16 bases. CDR1 MNHEY and CDR2 SMNVEV come from the germline V gene (reference sequence). The CDR3 totals 18 residues. V gave up 6 bases and J gave up 7 bases; unmatched junction bases: 12. This chain's CDR3 is CASSRPGLAGGSNNEQFF. The CDR3 DNA sequence: TGTGCCAGCAGCCGGCCGGGACTAGCGGGAGGGTCGAATAATGAGCAGTTCTTC.

This chain uses TRBV2 with TRBJ1-4; maybe TRBD1 (6 bases). V was clipped by 6 bases and J by 7 bases, with 9 bases between them. Germline V gene sequence: CDR1 SNHLY, CDR2 FYNNEI. The CDR3 has 12 residues. The CDR3 sequence is CASRWDTEKLFF. As DNA, the CDR3 is TGTGCCAGCAGGTGGGACACTGAAAAACTGTTTTTT.

The V gene is TRBV10-1, the J gene TRBJ2-1; D may be TRBD1 (6 bases). Trimming stripped 1 base from V and 9 bases from J, with 13 bases between. The CDR3 runs 14 residues. Germline CDR1 is WNHNN and CDR2 is SYGVQD (reference sequence). The CDR3 is CASSEFPGAGEQFF. The CDR3 DNA is TGCGCCAGCAGTGAGTTCCCAGGGGCCGGTGAGCAGTTCTTC.

This clone was recorded only once. J is TRBJ1-2 and V is TRBV4-2; perhaps TRBD1 as D (5 bases). Per the germline V gene, CDR1 is LGHNA and CDR2 is YNFKEQ. The length of the CDR3 is 15 residues. Trimming cost V 1 base and J 7 bases, with 16 bases left between them. CDR3 nucleotides: TGTGCCAGCAGCCAAGGACTACTTGGGCAGGGTGGCTACACCTTC. Amino acids: CASSQGLLGQGGYTF.

This clone showed up just once. The chain has TRBV18 and TRBJ1-4; D not certain. The V end was cut by 0 bases, the J end by 3 bases, with 5 bases between. Looked up from germline, CDR1 is KGHSH and CDR2 is LQKENI. The CDR3 runs to 14 residues. In DNA, the CDR3 is TGTGCCAGCTCACCACCCACTTCTAATGAAAAACTGTTTTTT. It yields the protein CASSPPTSNEKLFF.

A note on this clone: Germline and junction disagree at one end, which may indicate a read error. J is TRBJ2-5 and V is TRBV7-7, with TRBD2 identical over 11 bases. Germline loops: CDR1 SSHAT, CDR2 FNYEAQ (reference sequence). The CDR3 loop spans 13 amino acids. Here the CDR3 DNA reads TGTGCTAGCAGCTGGACTAGCGGGGAGACCCAGTACTTC. Translating gives CASSWTSGETQYF.